This TCR beta chain was sequenced during a study of Ad26.COV2.S vaccination and SARS-CoV-2 variants (dated by TCRdb to about 2021). About the full investigation: Vaccine-arm donors came from COV1001, a multicentre, randomized, double-blind, placebo-controlled phase I-IIa trial of Ad26.COV2.S in healthy adults. Ad26.COV2.S was administered intramuscularly at a dose of 5x10^10 or 1x10^11 viral particles, either as one shot or as two shots given 56 days apart. The specificity and breadth of SARS-CoV-2-reactive T cell receptors after Ad26.COV2.S vaccination were assessed by TCRbeta repertoire sequencing. The TCR-sequenced set comprised about 32 samples: approximately 20 Ad26.COV2.S vaccine recipients, 5 placebo recipients and 8 SARS-CoV-2 convalescent individuals. Trial participants were randomized into five groups of five, in which low-dose or high-dose Ad26.COV2.S was given once or twice, or placebo was given on both occasions. Throughout the experiments and outcome assessment, investigators stayed blinded to trial group allocation.

TCRbeta CDR3 regions were sequenced with the immunoSEQ Assay. After extraction, genomic DNA underwent amplification by bias-controlled multiplex PCR, followed by high-throughput sequencing. The original pipeline was this. Collapsing and filtering of sequences were performed to quantify the absolute abundance of each unique TCRbeta CDR3 region. Usable DNA was measured by amplifying reference genes present in all nucleated cells, and TCRbeta template counts were normalized to that usable DNA to estimate T cell fraction. Repertoire TCRs were annotated as SARS-CoV-2-specific by exact matching of V gene, CDR3 amino acid sequence and J gene to a known reactive TCR set. The reference SARS-CoV-2 TCR set came from MIRA and was filtered for enrichment in COVID-19-positive ImmuneCODE repertoires, removing public or cross-reactive TCRs. Drawing on the MIRA antigens, annotated TCRs were analysed further at the level of specific ORF or position within ORF. Breadth was defined as the number of annotated unique rearrangements divided by the total number of unique productive rearrangements, and depth was defined as the summed frequency of the annotated unique rearrangements. Group comparisons of TCR breadth used two-sided Wilcoxon rank-sum tests. This immuneACCESS table, as held by TCRdb, lists in-frame sequences with V and J called but not all clones. Of the missing ones, under half trace to an unresolved V gene in checked studies; the others have no known cause. The V and J calls and the clone size are those of that table, but D and trimming were determined from the DNA. The sample data list about 350,000 clones, and about 89% of these were observed just once. The ten largest account for under 6% of the sample.

Results the study describes overall, beyond this receptor: The authors noted that total T cell responses may have been underestimated by the TCR breadth and depth analyses. Higher spike-specific TCR breadth was observed in Ad26.COV2.S recipients than in placebo recipients (P = 0.0014). The study was not powered for comparison of responses between vaccine doses or regimens. After vaccination, spike-specific CD8+ and CD4+ T cell responses were reported to show substantial breadth. Non-spike TCR breadth was comparable between vaccine and placebo recipients, consistent with the vaccine containing only spike.

Turning to this clone: Its cognate antigen has yet to be identified. Within one base of it there is no much larger clone, and no base qualities were kept.

V is shortened by 7 bases, J by 4 bases, and the region joining them spans 10 bases. From a lookup of the germline V gene, CDR1 and CDR2 are MNHEY and SVGAGI. The CDR3, cysteine through phenylalanine, is 13 amino acids long. The only DNA kept is the CDR3, 39 bases in frame from the first base. This sample's treatment or condition label indicates: some 20 received Ad26.COV2.S at low or high dose, single or two shots; several received placebo; per-sample allocation not given. For vaccine and placebo recipients, the sequenced repertoires came from samples collected on day 63 after the first injection. Between 29 July and 7 August 2020, Cohort 1b enrolled approximately 26 adults aged 18-55 years at one site in Boston, USA. Ad26.COV2.S consisted of a replication-incompetent adenovirus type 26 vector by which a prefusion-stabilized SARS-CoV-2 spike protein from the original Wuhan strain was expressed.

The sequence was obtained from a person between 18 and 65 years old who received the Ad26.COV2.S COVID-19 vaccine or a placebo. The source was peripheral blood, collected in a trial of Ad26.COV2.S vaccine versus placebo. The rearranged segments are TRBV6-5 and TRBJ1-4, with no D gene named confidently. The CDR3 protein sequence reads: CASISGLNEKLFF. The nucleotides read TGTGCCAGCATTTCAGGTCTTAATGAAAAACTGTTTTTT.